The clone carrying this TCR beta chain was seen a handful of times. Its cognate antigen is unknown. This sample was taken from a study of CD8+CD57+ T cells in acquired aplastic anemia. Patients included in sequencing had previously demonstrated CD8+CD57+ cell expansion by flow cytometry. Study-wide points: Common to patients and controls were 25 to 30 CD8+ CDR3 sequences.

Genomic DNA constituted the template upon which TCR beta VDJ and CDR3 profiling was performed. One entry per CDR3 protein results from TCRdb running MiXCR on the reads. The table has 160,000 or so distinct CDR3 sequences, approximately 44% seen once. CDR3 length: 13 amino acids. Per the germline V gene, CDR1 is LNHNV and CDR2 is YYDKDF (reference sequence). V lost 0 bases, J lost 9 bases, and 10 bases lay in between. The sequence was obtained from a human donor with aplastic anemia. The chain has TRBV15 and TRBJ2-3, with D possibly being TRBD1 (6 bases). Source material: sorted CD4+, CD8+, or CD8+CD57+ T cells (not recorded which) from PBMCs. The CDR3 nucleotides are TGTGCCACCAGCAGAGATCGACAGGCCACGCAGTATTTT. Translating gives CATSRDRQATQYF.